Below are 4 T cell receptor beta chains sequenced from a single sample in a study of response to subunit inactivated influenza vaccine (dated by TCRdb to 2017 to 2018). The library was made by RT-PCR. The sequencer listed for this sample is Illumina HiSeq 2500. The raw public reads went through TCRdb reprocessing: fastp at Q25, MiXCR clone calling, in-frame beta chains kept. Rows are unified per CDR3 protein, each entry keeping the most common DNA and genes. The sample contains about 520,000 distinct CDR3 sequences, about 25% of them found a single time. The ten largest clones capture 1.5% to 2% of the sample. The material was CD4+ T cells sorted from PBMCs, obtained 5 to 6 days after vaccination. The source is a man in his fifties or sixties who received an inactivated influenza vaccine. Donor details come from another sample of the same person, matched by shared clones.

This clonotype has just a few counts. V gene TRBV4-3 combines with J gene TRBJ2-2, with 7 bases aligning to TRBD1. V dropped 1 base and J dropped 4; count of bases not matched to a gene: 3. The CDR3 runs 15 residues. Looked up from germline, CDR1 is LGHNA and CDR2 is YSLEER. The CDR3 bases are TGCGCCAGCAGCCAAGGACAGGGTGGCACCGGGGAGCTGTTTTTT. Residues: CASSQGQGGTGELFF.

The V gene is TRBV14, the J gene TRBJ1-2, with 7 bases identical to TRBD1. There are 14 residues in the CDR3. V gave up 4 bases and J gave up 2 bases; unmatched junction bases: 4. Germline-derived CDR1 and CDR2 are SGHDN and FVKESK. CDR3: CASSRGQANYGYTF. CDR3 nucleotide sequence: TGTGCCAGCAGCCGTGGACAGGCCAACTATGGCTACACCTTC.

The table lists this clonotype with a count of one. The rearrangement uses TRBV12-3 or TRBV12-4 and TRBJ2-2; 9 bases are shared with TRBD2. The CDR3 extends over 16 amino acids. Germline trimming cut 0 bases from V and 9 bases from J; bases unmatched to any gene: 8. CDR3 residues: CASSLAGRGGPRELFF. In nucleotides, the CDR3 is TGTGCCAGCAGTTTAGCTGGGCGGGGGGGCCCCCGGGAGCTGTTTTTT.

There are a few counts of this clonotype. The chain carries TRBV5-6 and TRBJ1-6; 8 positions agree with TRBD1. Trimming at V came to 4 bases and at J to 7 bases, leaving 7 bases not matched to a gene. Germline V lookup: CDR1 SGHDT, CDR2 YYEEEE. The CDR3 covers 15 residues. CDR3 sequence: CASSVRDRRNSPLHF. CDR3 nucleotide sequence: TGTGCCAGCAGCGTACGGGACAGGCGGAATTCACCCCTCCACTTT.